The rows below give T cell receptor beta chains drawn from one sample of a study of identical twins. TCRdb analysed the 5' RACE reads with MiXCR anew, one entry per CDR3 protein. The sample records hundreds of thousands of distinct CDR3 sequences, 6.5% to 9.5% being singletons. These records were also assigned to another study, of yellow fever vaccine responses in identical twins.

Sequencing was performed on memory (CD45RO+) T cells sorted from blood. The receptors stem from a woman between 18 and 30 years old in good health. CDR3s include the opening cysteine and the closing phenylalanine or tryptophan. The D gene is left open where the match is weak. Clone sizes are given selectively: once, few, many, or a class where the clone is expanded.

d_call,j_call,v_call,clone_size,cdr3_length,cdr3_aa,cdr3_nt
NA,TRBJ2-7,TRBV6-1,NA,14,CASSEALVGYEQYF,TGTGCCAGCAGTGAAGCTCTAGTCGGCTACGAGCAGTACTTC
TRBD2,TRBJ2-3,TRBV12-5,once,22,CASGLDRKTSGKAPGSTDTQYF,TGTGCTAGTGGTTTGGACCGAAAGACTAGCGGGAAGGCCCCCGGTAGCACAGATACGCAGTATTTT
TRBD2,TRBJ2-1,TRBV27,few,13,CASTQREVGEQFF,TGTGCCAGCACCCAGCGGGAGGTGGGTGAGCAGTTCTTC
TRBD1,TRBJ1-1,TRBV20-1,many,12,CSARGQGTEAFF,TGCAGTGCTAGGGGACAGGGGACTGAAGCTTTCTTT
TRBD2,TRBJ2-3,TRBV20-1,many,14,CSAIGLGDTDTQYF,TGCAGTGCTATCGGACTAGGGGACACAGATACGCAGTATTTT
NA,TRBJ2-7,TRBV5-1,many,14,CASSLERGPYEQYF,TGCGCCAGCAGCTTGGAAAGGGGCCCCTACGAGCAGTACTTC
NA,TRBJ1-2,TRBV5-5,many,13,CASSFPTAYGYTF,TGTGCCAGCAGCTTCCCGACAGCGTATGGCTACACCTTC
NA,TRBJ2-2,TRBV5-6,NA,14,CASSPNRVTGELFF,TGTGCCAGCAGCCCGAACAGGGTTACGGGGGAGCTGTTTTTT
TRBD1,TRBJ1-2,TRBV5-6,many,14,CASSSRQGASSYTF,TGTGCCAGCAGCTCCAGACAGGGGGCATCTAGCTACACCTTC
TRBD1,TRBJ2-7,TRBV5-1,few,16,CASSFVGQGALTEQYF,TGCGCCAGCAGCTTTGTCGGACAGGGGGCGCTTACCGAGCAGTACTTC
NA,TRBJ2-1,TRBV4-1,NA,13,CASRHVGEGEQFF,TGCGCCAGCCGACATGTTGGTGAGGGCGAGCAGTTCTTC
NA,TRBJ2-7,TRBV19,many,13,CASSDVGRYEQYF,TGTGCCAGTAGTGATGTCGGGCGGTACGAGCAGTACTTC
NA,TRBJ2-7,TRBV19,NA,13,CASTSGAEDEQYF,TGTGCCAGTACCTCCGGGGCGGAAGACGAGCAGTACTTC
NA,TRBJ2-1,TRBV3-1,few,15,CASSQHPAVGDEQFF,TGTGCCAGCAGCCAACACCCGGCTGTGGGGGATGAGCAGTTCTTC
TRBD2,TRBJ2-5,TRBV5-1,NA,19,CASSLSSGLAGTDKETQYF,TGCGCCAGCAGCTTGTCCTCGGGACTAGCGGGAACAGACAAAGAGACCCAGTACTTC
NA,TRBJ2-2,TRBV6-1,few,13,CASGVHSLGELFF,TGTGCCAGCGGCGTTCATAGTCTTGGGGAGCTGTTTTTT
TRBD1,TRBJ1-1,TRBV3-1,NA,14,CASSPSTGGTEAFF,TGTGCCAGCAGCCCCTCGACAGGGGGCACTGAAGCTTTCTTT
NA,TRBJ2-5,TRBV5-6,many,15,CASSKDSRFQETQYF,TGTGCCAGCAGCAAGGACTCGAGGTTCCAAGAGACCCAGTACTTC
NA,TRBJ2-6,TRBV18,NA,14,CASSPVTGANVLTF,TGTGCCAGCTCACCGGTAACTGGGGCCAACGTCCTGACTTTC
NA,TRBJ2-2,TRBV7-9,NA,14,CALLRAPSWGELFF,TGTGCCTTACTCCGGGCTCCTTCATGGGGGGAGCTGTTTTTT
NA,TRBJ2-5,TRBV5-1,few,12,CASSFYGETQYF,TGCGCCAGCAGCTTTTATGGAGAGACCCAGTACTTC
TRBD2,TRBJ2-1,TRBV19,NA,17,CASRPPLVAGLLNEQFF,TGTGCCAGTAGGCCACCTTTGGTAGCGGGGCTACTCAATGAGCAGTTCTTC
TRBD1,TRBJ2-6,TRBV3-1,few,17,CASTLRQGSSGANVLTF,TGTGCCAGCACCCTACGACAGGGTAGCTCTGGGGCCAACGTCCTGACTTTC
NA,TRBJ1-1,TRBV20-1,many,12,CSAEGRAGEAFF,TGCAGTGCCGAAGGCAGGGCTGGCGAAGCTTTCTTT
TRBD2,TRBJ2-7,TRBV6-1,NA,14,CASSEAGTSGKAYF,TGTGCCAGCAGTGAAGCAGGGACTAGCGGGAAGGCCTACTTC
NA,TRBJ2-3,TRBV3-1,many,16,CASSQDRSSRGDTQYF,TGTGCCAGCAGCCAAGACAGGAGCTCACGAGGCGATACGCAGTATTTT
TRBD1,TRBJ1-6,TRBV5-6,NA,16,CASSWWTGAGNSPLHF,TGTGCCAGCAGCTGGTGGACAGGGGCTGGGAATTCACCCCTCCACTTT
TRBD1,TRBJ2-7,TRBV3-1,NA,14,CASSAPGQGIEQYF,TGTGCCAGCAGCGCTCCGGGACAGGGGATCGAGCAGTACTTC
TRBD1,TRBJ1-1,TRBV4-2,many,18,CASSQAGTGGRLGTEAFF,TGTGCCAGCAGCCAAGCCGGGACAGGGGGGAGGCTTGGCACTGAAGCTTTCTTT
NA,TRBJ2-1,TRBV2,few,16,CASSEALREIGNEQFF,TGTGCCAGCAGTGAAGCGCTACGGGAGATAGGCAATGAGCAGTTCTTC
NA,TRBJ2-1,TRBV11-2,many,17,CASSLDYGDPLYNEQFF,TGTGCCAGCAGCTTAGATTATGGGGACCCACTATACAATGAGCAGTTCTTC
NA,TRBJ1-1,TRBV20-1,many,12,CSAKKTTTEAFF,TGCAGTGCTAAAAAGACCACCACTGAAGCTTTCTTT
TRBD2,TRBJ2-1,TRBV12-5,few,16,CASATTSGGSYNEQFF,TGTGCTAGTGCCACAACTAGCGGGGGATCCTACAATGAGCAGTTCTTC
NA,TRBJ1-2,TRBV6-2/TRBV6-3,few,12,CASSPAGLGYTF,TGTGCCAGCAGTCCGGCAGGGCTTGGCTACACCTTC